What follows describes a single T cell receptor beta chain. Its antigen is unknown. V lost 3 bases and J lost 7, with 11 bases in between. The CDR3 covers 13 residues. Germline V lookup: CDR1 SGHRS, CDR2 YFSETQ. Data came from immunoSEQ multiplex PCR; TCRdb stores just in-frame clones and leaves some out. The table includes about 36,000 clones, 78% detected once. These data come from a study of OX40 agonist ivuxolimab in advanced cancers. Study overall: Ivuxolimab, an agonistic anti-OX40 (CD134) antibody, was given to patients.

Study results and limitations: Some nonresponders also had low normalized T-cell clonal expansion.

The source of this sequence is an adult with an advanced solid tumor such as melanoma, head and neck, liver or kidney cancer. This specimen consisted of CD4+ or CD8+ T cells sorted from blood, obtained in a trial of the OX40 agonist ivuxolimab. The chain joins TRBV5-1 to TRBJ1-5; the D gene is possibly TRBD1 (6 bases). CDR3 bases: TGCGCCAGCAGCTCGTCAGGGGCCCAGCCCCAGCATTTT. This sequence encodes CASSSSGAQPQHF.